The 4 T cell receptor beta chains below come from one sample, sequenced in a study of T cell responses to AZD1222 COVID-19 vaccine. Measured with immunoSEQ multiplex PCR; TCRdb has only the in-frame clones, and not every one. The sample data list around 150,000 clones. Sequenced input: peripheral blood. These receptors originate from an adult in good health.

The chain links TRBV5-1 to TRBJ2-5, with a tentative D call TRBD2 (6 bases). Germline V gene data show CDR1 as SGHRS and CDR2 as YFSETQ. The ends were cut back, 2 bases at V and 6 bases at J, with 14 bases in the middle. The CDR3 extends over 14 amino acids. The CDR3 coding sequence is TGCGCCAGCAGCTTCGCGGGGCTGGAGCAGACCCAGTACTTC. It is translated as CASSFAGLEQTQYF.

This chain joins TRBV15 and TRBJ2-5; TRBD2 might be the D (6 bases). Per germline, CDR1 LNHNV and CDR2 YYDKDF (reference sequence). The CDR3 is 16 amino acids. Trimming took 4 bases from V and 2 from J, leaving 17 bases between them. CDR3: CATSITISGGQETQYF. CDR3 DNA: TGTGCCACCAGCATCACCATTAGCGGAGGGCAAGAGACCCAGTACTTC.

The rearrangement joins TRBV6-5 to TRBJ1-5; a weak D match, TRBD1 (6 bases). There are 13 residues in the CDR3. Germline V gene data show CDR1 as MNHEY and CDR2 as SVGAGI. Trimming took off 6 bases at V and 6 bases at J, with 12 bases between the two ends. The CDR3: CASRSDRTQPQHF. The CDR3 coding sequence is TGTGCCAGCAGATCCGACAGGACTCAGCCCCAGCATTTT.

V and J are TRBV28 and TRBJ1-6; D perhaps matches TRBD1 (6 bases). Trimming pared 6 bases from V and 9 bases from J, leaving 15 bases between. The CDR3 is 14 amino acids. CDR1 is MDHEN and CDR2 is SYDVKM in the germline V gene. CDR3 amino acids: CASRLSLQGSPLHF. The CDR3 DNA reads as TGTGCCAGCAGGCTATCCCTACAGGGTTCACCCCTCCACTTT. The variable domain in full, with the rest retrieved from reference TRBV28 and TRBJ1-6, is DVKVTQSSRYLVKRTGEKVFLECVQDMDHENMFWYRQDPGLGLRLIYFSYDVKMKEKGDIPEGYSVSREKKERFSLILESASTNQTSMYLCASRLSLQGSPLHFGNGTRLTVT.